These 7 T cell receptor beta chains were sequenced from one sample in a study of blood T cell repertoires in COVID-19. Data came from immunoSEQ multiplex PCR; TCRdb stores just in-frame clones and leaves some out. The sample records some 300,000 clones, around 90% being singletons. Sequenced sample: PBMCs or T cells enriched from blood (not recorded which). These receptors came from a middle-aged woman who had recovered from COVID-19.

The rearrangement uses TRBV6-5 and TRBJ1-5; D unresolved. The length of the CDR3 is 13 residues. Trimming left V 5 bases short and J 4 bases short, with 9 bases between. The germline V gene has CDR1 MNHEY and CDR2 SVGAGI. As DNA, the CDR3 is TGTGCCAGCAGTCGAACAATAAATCAGCCCCAGCATTTT. Its translation: CASSRTINQPQHF.

As concerns this clone: Other DNA sequences within the sample encode an identical CDR3. This chain connects TRBV5-1 to TRBJ1-5; D perhaps matches TRBD1 (5 bases). Germline values: CDR1 SGHRS, CDR2 YFSETQ. V dropped 2 bases and J dropped 4 bases, with 7 bases sitting between them. This CDR3 is built from 13 residues. CDR3 sequence reads: CASSLGENQPQHF. The CDR3 bases are TGCGCCAGCAGCTTAGGGGAAAATCAGCCCCAGCATTTT.

This clone was counted once. The chain recombines TRBV11-1 with TRBJ2-7; a possible D gene is TRBD1 (5 bases). Trimming took off 2 bases at V and 7 bases at J, with 12 bases between the two ends. The CDR3 is 13 residues long. Germline loops: CDR1 SGHAT, CDR2 FQDESV (reference sequence). CDR3 in DNA: TGTGCCAGCAGCTTACGGCCCGCAGGGGAGCAGTACTTC. It codes for CASSLRPAGEQYF.

J is TRBJ2-3 and V is TRBV21-1; the D call in the table, TRBD1, was not verified against the DNA. TRBV21-1 is noted as a pseudogene. The CDR3 has 19 residues. The CDR3 spells CASSPRGRGLYIYTDTQYF. The CDR3 nucleotides are TGTGCCAGCAGCCCACGCGGAAGGGGGCTATACATCTACACAGATACGCAGTATTTT.

The rearrangement joins TRBV6-1 to TRBJ1-5; D perhaps matches TRBD1 (6 bases). Germline V lookup: CDR1 MNHNS, CDR2 SASEGT. The V and J ends lost 0 bases and 2 bases respectively, with 11 bases between them. The CDR3 covers 16 residues. The chain's CDR3 is CASSEAGGRRNQPQHF. CDR3 DNA: TGTGCCAGCAGTGAAGCAGGGGGTCGTCGCAATCAGCCCCAGCATTTT.

The chain combines TRBV7-9 with TRBJ1-2, with TRBD1 matching over 8 bases. The CDR3 contains 16 residues. Per the germline V gene, CDR1 is SEHNR and CDR2 is FQNEAQ (reference sequence). The V gene end was trimmed by 4 bases and the J gene end by 6 bases; junction bases not matched to a gene: 13. The CDR3: CASSSQGAGSLNGYTF. Here the CDR3 DNA reads TGTGCCAGCAGCTCCCAGGGGGCGGGATCCCTTAATGGCTACACCTTC.

The chain employs TRBV6-1 and TRBJ1-1; D is unresolved. In germline, CDR1 is MNHNS, CDR2 SASEGT. V lost 3 bases, J lost 11 bases, and 22 bases lay in between. The CDR3 spans 15 residues. The CDR3 spells CASSDRERRLKSAFF. CDR3 bases: TGTGCCAGCAGTGACCGGGAGAGAAGGCTGAAGAGTGCTTTCTTT.